This T cell receptor beta chain came from a study of shared clonotypes between healthy human individuals. A note on this clone: The antigen remains unidentified.

The study, taken as a whole, reports: Genetic and exposure-history diversity was limited by the small donor number.

Germline loops: CDR1 WNHNN, CDR2 SYGVQD (reference sequence). The CDR3 extends over 14 amino acids. The V end was cut by 0 bases, the J end by 3 bases, with 9 bases between. Data came from immunoSEQ multiplex PCR; TCRdb stores just in-frame clones and leaves some out. This table holds 950,000 to 1,300,000 clones, 65% to 75% found once. This receptor was identified in a man younger than 35 in good health. The chain is built from TRBV10-1 and TRBJ2-7, with D uncertain. Sequencing was carried out using memory CD4+ T cells sorted from blood. Subset meaning: CD45RA-negative fraction. CDR3 in amino acids: CASSESTGSYEQYF. In DNA form, the CDR3 reads TGCGCCAGCAGTGAGTCGACGGGTAGCTACGAGCAGTACTTC.